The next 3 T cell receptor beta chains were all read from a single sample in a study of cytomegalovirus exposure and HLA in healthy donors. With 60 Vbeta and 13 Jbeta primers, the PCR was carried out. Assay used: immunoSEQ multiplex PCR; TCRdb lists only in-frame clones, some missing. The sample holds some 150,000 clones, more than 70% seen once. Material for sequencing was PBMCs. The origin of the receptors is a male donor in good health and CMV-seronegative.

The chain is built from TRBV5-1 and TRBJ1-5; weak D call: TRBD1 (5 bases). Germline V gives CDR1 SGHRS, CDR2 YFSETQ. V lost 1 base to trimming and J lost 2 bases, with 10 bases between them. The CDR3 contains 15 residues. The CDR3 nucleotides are TGCGCCAGCAGCTTGTCGGGGGGTGGCAATCAGCCCCAGCATTTT. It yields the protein CASSLSGGGNQPQHF.

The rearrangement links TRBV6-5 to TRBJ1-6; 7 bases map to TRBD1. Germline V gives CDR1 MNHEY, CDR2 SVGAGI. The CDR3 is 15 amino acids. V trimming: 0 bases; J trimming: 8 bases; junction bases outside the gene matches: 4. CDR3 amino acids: CASSYSDRVHSPLHF. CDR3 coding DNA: TGTGCCAGCAGTTACTCCGACAGGGTACATTCACCCCTCCACTTT.

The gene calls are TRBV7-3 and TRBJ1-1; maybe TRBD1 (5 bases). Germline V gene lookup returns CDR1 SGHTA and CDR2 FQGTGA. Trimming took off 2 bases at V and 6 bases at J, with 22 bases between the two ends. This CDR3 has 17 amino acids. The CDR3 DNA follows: TGTGCCAGCAGCTTAGTCGGCGGTTCGCAGCCGGGGGCTGAAGCTTTCTTT. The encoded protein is CASSLVGGSQPGAEAFF.